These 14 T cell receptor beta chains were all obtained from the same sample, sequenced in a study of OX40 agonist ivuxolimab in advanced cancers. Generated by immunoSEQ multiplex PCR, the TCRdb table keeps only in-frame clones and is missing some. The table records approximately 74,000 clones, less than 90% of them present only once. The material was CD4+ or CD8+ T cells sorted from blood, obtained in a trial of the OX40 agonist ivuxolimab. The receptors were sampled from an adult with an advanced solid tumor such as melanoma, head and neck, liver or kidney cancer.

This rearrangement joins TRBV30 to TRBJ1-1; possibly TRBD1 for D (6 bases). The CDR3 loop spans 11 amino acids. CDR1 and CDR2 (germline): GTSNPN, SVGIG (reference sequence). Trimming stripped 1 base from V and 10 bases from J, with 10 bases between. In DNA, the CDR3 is TGTGCCTGGAGTGCAGGGGCGCCAGCTTTCTTT. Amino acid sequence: CAWSAGAPAFF.

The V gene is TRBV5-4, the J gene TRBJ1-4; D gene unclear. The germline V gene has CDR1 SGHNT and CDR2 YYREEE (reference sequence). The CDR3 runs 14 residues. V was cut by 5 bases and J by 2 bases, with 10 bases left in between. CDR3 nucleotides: TGTGCCAGCAGTTTGATGAGTACTAATGAAAAACTGTTTTTT. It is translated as CASSLMSTNEKLFF.

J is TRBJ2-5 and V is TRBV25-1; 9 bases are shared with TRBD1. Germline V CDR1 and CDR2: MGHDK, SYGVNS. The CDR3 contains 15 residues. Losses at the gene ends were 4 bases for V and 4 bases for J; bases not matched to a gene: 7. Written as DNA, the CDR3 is TGTGCCAGCAGTGCCCAGGGGACAGGGCGAGAGACCCAGTACTTC. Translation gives CASSAQGTGRETQYF.

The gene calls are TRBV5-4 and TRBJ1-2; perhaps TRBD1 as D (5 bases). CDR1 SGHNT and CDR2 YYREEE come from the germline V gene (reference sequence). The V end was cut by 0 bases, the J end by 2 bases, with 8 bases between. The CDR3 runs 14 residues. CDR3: CASSLAGQNYGYTF. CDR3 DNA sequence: TGTGCCAGCAGCTTGGCGGGGCAGAACTATGGCTACACCTTC.

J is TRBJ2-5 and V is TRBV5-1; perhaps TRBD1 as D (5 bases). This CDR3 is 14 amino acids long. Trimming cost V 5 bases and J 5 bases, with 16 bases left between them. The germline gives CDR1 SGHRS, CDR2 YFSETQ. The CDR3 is CASRSGSAGETQYF. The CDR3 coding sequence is TGCGCCAGCAGGTCGGGCTCCGCAGGGGAGACCCAGTACTTC.

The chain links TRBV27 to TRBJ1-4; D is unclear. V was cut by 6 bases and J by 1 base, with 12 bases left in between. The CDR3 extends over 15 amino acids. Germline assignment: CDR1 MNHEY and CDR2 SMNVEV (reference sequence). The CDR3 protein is CASRGLRGTNEKLFF. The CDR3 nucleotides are TGTGCCAGCAGGGGTCTCAGAGGAACTAATGAAAAACTGTTTTTT.

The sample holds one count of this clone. DNA of the CDR3: TGTGCCAGTAAAGGGCGTCAGGTCAATCAGCCCCAGCATTTT. This codes for CASKGRQVNQPQHF. The gene calls are TRBV19 and TRBJ1-5, with no clear D. The CDR3 is 14 amino acids. Germline V gives CDR1 LNHDA, CDR2 SQIVND (reference sequence). Deletions cut 7 bases from V and 3 bases from J, with 13 bases between. Full variable domain (missing parts from reference TRBV19 and TRBJ1-5): DGGITQSPKYLFRKEGQNVTLSCEQNLNHDAMYWYRQDPGQGLRLIYYSQIVNDFQKGDIAEGYSVSREKKESFPLTVTSAQKNPTAFYLCASKGRQVNQPQHFGDGTRLSIL.

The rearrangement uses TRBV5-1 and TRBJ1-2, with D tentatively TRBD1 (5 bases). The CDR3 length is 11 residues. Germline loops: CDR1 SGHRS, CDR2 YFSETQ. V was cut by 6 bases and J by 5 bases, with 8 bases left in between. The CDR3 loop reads CASTQGYGYTF. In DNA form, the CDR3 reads TGCGCCAGCACTCAGGGATATGGCTACACCTTC.

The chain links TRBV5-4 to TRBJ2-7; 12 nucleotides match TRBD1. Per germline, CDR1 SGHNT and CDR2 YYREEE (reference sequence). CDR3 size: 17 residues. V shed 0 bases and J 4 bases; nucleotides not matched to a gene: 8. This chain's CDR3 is CASSLEGQGALGYEQYF. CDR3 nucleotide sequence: TGTGCCAGCAGCTTGGAGGGACAGGGGGCGCTGGGGTACGAGCAGTACTTC.

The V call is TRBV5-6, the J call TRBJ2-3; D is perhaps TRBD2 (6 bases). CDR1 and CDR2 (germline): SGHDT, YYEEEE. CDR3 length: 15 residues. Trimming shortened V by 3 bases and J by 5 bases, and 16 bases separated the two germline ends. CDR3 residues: CASSSSGEVKDTQYF. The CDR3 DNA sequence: TGTGCCAGCAGCTCAAGTGGGGAGGTAAAAGATACGCAGTATTTT.

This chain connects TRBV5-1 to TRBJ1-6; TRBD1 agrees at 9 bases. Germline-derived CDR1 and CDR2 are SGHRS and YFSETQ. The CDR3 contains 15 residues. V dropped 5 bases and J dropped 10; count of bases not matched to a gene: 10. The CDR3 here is CASRAGTGQLSPLHF. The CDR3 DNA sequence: TGCGCCAGCAGGGCAGGGACAGGGCAATTATCACCCCTCCACTTT.

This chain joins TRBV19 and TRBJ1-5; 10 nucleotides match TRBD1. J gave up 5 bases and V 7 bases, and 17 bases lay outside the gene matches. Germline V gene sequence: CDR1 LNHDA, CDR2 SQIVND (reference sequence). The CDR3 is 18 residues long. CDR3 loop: CASTRGQGDNQLHQPQHF. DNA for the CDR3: TGTGCCAGTACCCGAGGACAGGGGGACAACCAGCTCCATCAGCCCCAGCATTTT.

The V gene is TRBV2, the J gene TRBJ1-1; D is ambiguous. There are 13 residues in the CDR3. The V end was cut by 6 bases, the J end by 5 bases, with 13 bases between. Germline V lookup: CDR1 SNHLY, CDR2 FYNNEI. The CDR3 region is CASSTTDGTEAFF. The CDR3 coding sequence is TGTGCCAGCAGCACAACGGACGGAACTGAAGCTTTCTTT.

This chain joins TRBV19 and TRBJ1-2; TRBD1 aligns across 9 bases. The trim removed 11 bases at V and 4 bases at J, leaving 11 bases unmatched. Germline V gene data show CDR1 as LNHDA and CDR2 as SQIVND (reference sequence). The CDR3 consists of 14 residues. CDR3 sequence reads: CAGSPTGGSYGYTF. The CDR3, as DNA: TGTGCCGGAAGTCCGACAGGGGGTAGCTATGGCTACACCTTC.